This T cell receptor beta chain was recorded in a study of cytomegalovirus exposure and HLA in healthy donors. Study-wide results and limits: A later look showed TCR association rates differing by HLA locus, highest for DRB1 and lowest for HLA-C. Confirmation was obtained in vitro that three CMV-associated chains are specific for CMV antigens. Cytomegalovirus-associated status was assigned to some 180 TCR beta chains.

PCR was performed using 60 Vbeta and 13 Jbeta primers. The assay was immunoSEQ multiplex PCR, and TCRdb's table has in-frame clones only and misses some. Of about 230,000 clones in the sample, over 75% are singletons; the top ten hold less than 0.6%. Notes on this clone: The antigen is not known.

The sample consisted of PBMCs. The sequence was collected from a boy between 5 and 17 years old in good health and CMV-seronegative.

Here the CDR3 reads CSVEWGVREQYF. CDR3 in DNA: TGCAGCGTTGAATGGGGGGTGAGAGAGCAGTACTTC. The genes are TRBV29-1 and TRBJ2-7; D possibly corresponds to TRBD2 (6 bases). The CDR3 consists of 12 residues. V was cut by 2 bases and J by 7 bases, with 12 bases left in between. The germline CDR1 and CDR2 sequences are SQVTM and ANQGSEA.